What follows are 14 T cell receptor beta chains derived from one specimen sequenced in a study of shared clonotypes between healthy human individuals (dated by TCRdb to 2018 to 2021). Library generation was performed with the immunoSEQ multiplex PCR assay. Entries here come from immuneACCESS through TCRdb and include only in-frame sequences with V and J called. Some clones fail to appear in such tables; in the studies checked, an unresolved V gene covers under half of the shortfall, and the cause of the remainder is unknown. Recorded for this sample are 800,000 to 1,200,000 clones; around 78% of them occurred a single time. The ten largest clones add up to approximately 0.5% of the sample. Sequencing was carried out using memory CD4+ T cells from PBMCs. This specimen's cell subset or site label, per the study, means: CD45RA-negative fraction. These receptors were taken from a man younger than 30 in good health. Some clones in this sample may be carry-over from other donors' samples.

This chain joins TRBV4-1 and TRBJ1-1, with TRBD1 matching 8 bases. CDR1 is MGHRA, CDR2 YSYEKL, per germline. The CDR3 runs to 16 residues. J gave up 0 bases and V 4 bases, and 7 bases lay outside the gene matches. The CDR3 sequence is CASSRGTGEMNTEAFF. In DNA form, the CDR3 reads TGCGCCAGCAGCCGAGGGACAGGCGAGATGAACACTGAAGCTTTCTTT.

The CDR3 coding sequence is TGTGCCAGCAGCTCAAACCGGGACAGCTACATTCAGTACTTC. This translates into CASSSNRDSYIQYF. The chain uses TRBV11-2 and TRBJ2-4, with 7 nucleotides matching TRBD1. Germline loops: CDR1 SGHAT, CDR2 FQNNGV. The ends lost 4 bases at V and 8 bases at J; junction bases unmatched: 8. The length of the CDR3 is 14 residues.

The rearrangement uses TRBV2 and TRBJ2-2, with 11 bases matching TRBD2. Germline lookup yields CDR1 SNHLY and CDR2 FYNNEI. Losses at the gene ends were 11 bases for V and 4 bases for J; bases not matched to a gene: 9. The CDR3 loop spans 15 amino acids. CDR3 nucleotides: TGTGCCGACTCAACTAGCGGGAGCACCACCGGGGAGCTGTTTTTT. Protein: CADSTSGSTTGELFF.

The chain carries TRBV14 and TRBJ1-5; D is ambiguous. The CDR3 extends over 12 amino acids. The germline CDR1 and CDR2 sequences are SGHDN and FVKESK. V dropped 3 bases and J dropped 5 bases, with 5 bases sitting between them. For the CDR3, the DNA is TGTGCCAGCAGCCAGAGGGATCAGCCCCAGCATTTT. Its protein product is CASSQRDQPQHF.

The chain recombines TRBV5-4 with TRBJ2-5, with D unclear. Per germline, CDR1 SGHNT and CDR2 YYREEE (reference sequence). The CDR3 runs 14 residues. The ends were cut back, 1 base at V and 5 bases at J, with 12 bases in the middle. The CDR3 nucleotides are TGTGCCAGCAGCTTGCCAAGCCGACGGGAGACCCAGTACTTC. Translated, it gives CASSLPSRRETQYF.

This sequence joins TRBV28 and TRBJ1-2; TRBD1 is a possible D gene (6 bases). CDR1 is MDHEN and CDR2 is SYDVKM in the germline V gene. This CDR3 is built from 14 residues. Trimming removed 5 bases from V and 4 bases from J, with 14 bases in between. Here the CDR3 reads CASSPSQGIYGYTF. Written as DNA, the CDR3 is TGTGCCAGCAGTCCTTCGCAGGGGATCTATGGCTACACCTTC.

The rearrangement joins TRBV2 to TRBJ1-1; D unclear. The CDR3 covers 14 residues. The germline V and J ends were trimmed by 8 bases and 7 bases, with 20 bases remaining between them. Germline V CDR1 and CDR2: SNHLY, FYNNEI. The CDR3 nucleotides are TGTGCCAGCCGCGAGATGGGAAGTTCGGTTGAAGCTTTCTTT. Translating gives CASREMGSSVEAFF.

On this clone itself: Additional DNA sequences in this sample encode the identical CDR3. This chain connects TRBV7-2 to TRBJ1-2; 7 nucleotides match TRBD1. This CDR3 has 14 residues. V was clipped by 5 bases and J by 2 bases; unmatched bases: 5. CDR1 and CDR2 from the germline V gene are SGHTA and FQGNSA. The CDR3 sequence is CASSLETGNYGYTF. The CDR3 DNA follows: TGTGCCAGCAGCCTTGAGACAGGGAACTATGGCTACACCTTC.

V usage is TRBV7-2 and J usage is TRBJ1-2; D not certain. The CDR3 has 12 amino acids. Germline-derived CDR1 and CDR2 are SGHTA and FQGNSA. Trimming pared 5 bases from V and 2 bases from J, leaving 6 bases between. In DNA, the CDR3 is TGTGCCAGCAGCCCCGACAACTATGGCTACACCTTC. This codes for CASSPDNYGYTF.

The chain joins TRBV5-5 to TRBJ2-5; D gene uncertain. This CDR3 spans 13 amino acids. The V gene's germline CDR1 is SGHKS and CDR2 YYEKEE (reference sequence). Trimming took off 0 bases at V and 2 bases at J, with 5 bases between the two ends. CDR3 DNA sequence: TGTGCCAGCAGCTTGGCCAGTCAAGAGACCCAGTACTTC. Amino acids: CASSLASQETQYF.

The chain couples TRBV5-4 to TRBJ2-3; no clear D gene. CDR1 and CDR2 from the germline V gene are SGHNT and YYREEE (reference sequence). The CDR3 length is 14 residues. The V end lost 3 bases, the J end lost 1 base, and 9 bases lay between the germline ends. CDR3 in amino acids: CASSYKAGTDTQYF. The CDR3 bases are TGTGCCAGCAGCTATAAGGCGGGCACAGATACGCAGTATTTT.

The chain couples TRBV5-4 to TRBJ1-3; D might be TRBD1 (5 bases). CDR1 SGHNT and CDR2 YYREEE come from the germline V gene (reference sequence). V was cut by 3 bases and J by 5 bases, with 18 bases left in between. This CDR3 region has 16 residues. The CDR3 sequence: CASSSGPDFFRNTIYF. CDR3 nucleotide sequence: TGTGCCAGCAGCTCGGGGCCGGACTTTTTCCGAAACACCATATATTTT.

The CDR3 protein is CASSLRELVGSGDTQYF. The CDR3 DNA sequence: TGTGCCAGCAGCCTCCGGGAACTAGTGGGGTCTGGGGATACGCAGTATTTT. V usage is TRBV4-2 and J usage is TRBJ2-3; maybe TRBD2 (5 bases). The CDR3 contains 17 residues. CDR1 and CDR2 from the germline V gene are LGHNA and YNFKEQ. V shed 4 bases and J shed 6 bases, with 23 bases lying between them.

The chain carries TRBV11-2 and TRBJ2-5, with D possibly TRBD1 on 6 matching bases. This CDR3 contains 14 residues. Trimming cost V 4 bases and J 4 bases, with 13 bases left between them. CDR1 is SGHAT, CDR2 FQNNGV, per germline. CDR3 in amino acids: CASSSITGIETQYF. CDR3 bases: TGTGCCAGCAGCTCGATAACAGGGATAGAGACCCAGTACTTC.